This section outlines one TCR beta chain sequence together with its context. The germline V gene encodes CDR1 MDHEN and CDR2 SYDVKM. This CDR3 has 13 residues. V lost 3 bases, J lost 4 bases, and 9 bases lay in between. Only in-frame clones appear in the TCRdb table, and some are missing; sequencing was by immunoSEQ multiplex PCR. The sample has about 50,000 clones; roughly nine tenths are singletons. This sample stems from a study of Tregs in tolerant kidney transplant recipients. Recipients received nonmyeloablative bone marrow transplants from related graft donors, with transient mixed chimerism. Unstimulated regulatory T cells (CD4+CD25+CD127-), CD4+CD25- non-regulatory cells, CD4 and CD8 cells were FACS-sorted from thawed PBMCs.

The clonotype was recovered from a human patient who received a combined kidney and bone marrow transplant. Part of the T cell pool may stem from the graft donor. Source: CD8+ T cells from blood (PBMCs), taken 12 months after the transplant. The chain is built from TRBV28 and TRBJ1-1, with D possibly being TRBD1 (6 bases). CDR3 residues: CASSLIGGTEAFF. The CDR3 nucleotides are TGTGCCAGCAGTTTGATAGGGGGCACTGAAGCTTTCTTT.